Described below is a single T cell receptor (beta chain) sequence and its context. As yet, its antigen is unknown. There are 15 residues in the CDR3. V shed 5 bases and J 6 bases; nucleotides not matched to a gene: 7. The V gene's germline CDR1 is MNHEY and CDR2 SMNVEV (reference sequence). The treatment was: oral pan-JAK inhibitor, 5-10 mg twice daily. This sample is drawn from a study of CD8+ T cells in alopecia areata. Overall study results and limits: Scalp sequencing captures resident alphabeta T cells of normal skin too. Possibly as an HLA-related effect, TCR sharing across patients appeared less clear than in mice. A great number of expanded lesional clones endured in scalp and blood during tofacitinib.

Extraction and reverse transcription of RNA yielded cDNA as the sequencing template. Here immunoSEQ multiplex PCR was the method, and the copy in TCRdb shows in-frame clones only, minus some. This sample has 190,000 or so clones, with roughly 53% found just once. The sequence came from a human donor with alopecia areata. The sequenced sample was CD8+ T cells sorted from blood, obtained at week 24, from a patient treated with tofacitinib. V gene TRBV27 combines with J gene TRBJ1-2, with TRBD1 matching over 12 bases. CDR3 residues: CASSPRDRGLDGYTF. In DNA form, the CDR3 reads TGTGCCAGCAGTCCCCGGGACAGGGGGCTGGATGGCTACACCTTC.